This T cell receptor beta chain was identified in a study of T cells in Graves' hyperthyroidism and ophthalmopathy. The source material, RNA transcripts, was used to amplify TCR beta CDR3 regions. TCR CDR3 regions were first amplified by RT-PCR with HTBI primers. Each CDR3 protein gets one entry after TCRdb re-called the multiplex PCR reads with MiXCR. The sample shows approximately 600,000 distinct CDR3 sequences, 20% to 25% of them seen only once. Germline lookup yields CDR1 MDHEN and CDR2 SYDVKM. The CDR3 consists of 14 residues. The V end lost 2 bases, the J end lost 7 bases, and 11 bases lay between the germline ends. Subjects with ophthalmopathy showed a Clinical Activity Score no lower than 3, a NOSPECS grade no lower than 4, and a duration shorter than 3 months. In this sample, this clonotype turned up a few times.

The TCR sequence derives from a man under 40 with Graves' ophthalmopathy. The rearrangement links TRBV28 to TRBJ2-2; D possibly uses TRBD1 or TRBD2 (5 bases each). Material: blood. The CDR3 protein is CASSLGGLGGELFF. The CDR3, as DNA: TGTGCCAGCAGTTTAGGGGGATTGGGCGGGGAGCTGTTTTTT.